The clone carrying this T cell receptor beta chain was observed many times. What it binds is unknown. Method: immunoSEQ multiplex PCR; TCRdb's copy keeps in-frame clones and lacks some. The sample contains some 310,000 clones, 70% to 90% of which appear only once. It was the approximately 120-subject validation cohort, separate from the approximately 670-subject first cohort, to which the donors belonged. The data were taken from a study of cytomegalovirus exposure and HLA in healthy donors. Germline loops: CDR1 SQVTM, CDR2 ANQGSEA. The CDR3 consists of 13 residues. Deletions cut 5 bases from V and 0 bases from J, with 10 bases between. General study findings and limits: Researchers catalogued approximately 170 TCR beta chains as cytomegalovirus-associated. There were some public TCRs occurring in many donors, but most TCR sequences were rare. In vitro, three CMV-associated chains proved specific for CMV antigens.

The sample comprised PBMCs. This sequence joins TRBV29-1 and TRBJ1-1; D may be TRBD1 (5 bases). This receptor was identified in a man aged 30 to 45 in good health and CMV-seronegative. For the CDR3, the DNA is TGCAGCGTTTTATTAGGGGTGAACACTGAAGCTTTCTTT. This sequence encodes CSVLLGVNTEAFF.